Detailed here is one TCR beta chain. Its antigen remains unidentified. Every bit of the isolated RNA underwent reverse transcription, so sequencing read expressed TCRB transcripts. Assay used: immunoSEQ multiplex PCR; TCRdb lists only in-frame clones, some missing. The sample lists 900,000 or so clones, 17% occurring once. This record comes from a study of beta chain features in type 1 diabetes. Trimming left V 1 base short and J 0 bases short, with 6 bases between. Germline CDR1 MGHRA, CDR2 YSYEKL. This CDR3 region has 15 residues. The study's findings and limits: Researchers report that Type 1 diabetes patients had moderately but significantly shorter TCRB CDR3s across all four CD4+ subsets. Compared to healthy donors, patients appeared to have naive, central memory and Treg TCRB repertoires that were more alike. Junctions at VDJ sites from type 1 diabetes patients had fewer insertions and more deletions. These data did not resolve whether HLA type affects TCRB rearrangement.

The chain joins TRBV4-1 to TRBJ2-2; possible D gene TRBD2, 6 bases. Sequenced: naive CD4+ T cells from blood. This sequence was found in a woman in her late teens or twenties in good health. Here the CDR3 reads CASSQAGANTGELFF. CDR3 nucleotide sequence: TGCGCCAGCAGCCAAGCGGGAGCGAACACCGGGGAGCTGTTTTTT.